Included here is one T cell receptor (beta chain) sequence, with context. Antigen unknown. Only in-frame clones appear in the TCRdb table, and some are missing; sequencing was by immunoSEQ multiplex PCR. The sample consists of tens of thousands of clones, roughly 73% of them appearing once. The data were obtained in a study of T cells in tumors after PD-1 blockade. Across the whole study: Patients received pembrolizumab 200 mg every 3 weeks or cemiplimab 350 mg every 2 weeks. Overall study findings and caveats: Approximately 41% of tumor TCR clonotypes were also found in blood.

The CDR3 runs to 15 residues. Germline CDR1 SGHDT, CDR2 YYEEEE. Trimming removed 6 bases from V and 2 bases from J; junction bases left unmatched: 5. This specimen consisted of PBMCs, obtained after anti-PD-1 treatment. V is TRBV5-6 and J is TRBJ2-6; the match to TRBD2 covers 7 bases. The receptor's source is a human donor with basal cell carcinoma. For the CDR3, the DNA is TGTGCCAGCACCCAACGGGGGGCTGGGGCCAACGTCCTGACTTTC. Its translation: CASTQRGAGANVLTF.